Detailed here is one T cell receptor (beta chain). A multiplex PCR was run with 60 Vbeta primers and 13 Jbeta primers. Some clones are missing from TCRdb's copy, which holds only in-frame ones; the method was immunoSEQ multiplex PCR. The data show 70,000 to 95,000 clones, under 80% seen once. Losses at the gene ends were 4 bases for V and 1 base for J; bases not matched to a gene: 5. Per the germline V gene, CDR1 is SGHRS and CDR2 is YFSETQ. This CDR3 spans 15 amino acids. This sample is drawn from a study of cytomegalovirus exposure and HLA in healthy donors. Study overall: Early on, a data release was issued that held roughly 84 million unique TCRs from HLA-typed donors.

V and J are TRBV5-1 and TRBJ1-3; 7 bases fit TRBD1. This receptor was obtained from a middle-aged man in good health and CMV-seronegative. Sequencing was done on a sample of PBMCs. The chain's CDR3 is CASSTVQGSGNTIYF. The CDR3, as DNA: TGCGCCAGCAGCACAGTACAGGGGTCTGGAAACACCATATATTTT.